What follows is one TCR beta chain and its context. Its antigen is unidentified. An Oncomine TCR Beta short-read assay was used to sequence the DNA from cultured CD4+ T cells. TCRdb re-derived calls from the PCR reads in MiXCR, one entry per CDR3 protein. The repertoire holds 8,000 to 10,000 distinct CDR3 sequences, with 55% to 80% as singletons. Treatment denoted: approximately 10-day PBMC culture with coronavirus spike peptide pools or control peptides (ViraFEST assay). V lost 6 bases to trimming and J lost 8 bases, with 17 bases between them. The CDR3 sequence is 14 residues long. CDR1 is MNHEY and CDR2 is SVGEGT in the germline V gene. The data were obtained in a study of vaccination and CD4 T cells after COVID-19.

This receptor was taken from a human donor who had recovered from COVID-19. The starting material was CD4+ T cells from blood, cultured in vitro, obtained before SARS-CoV-2 vaccination. The rearrangement uses TRBV6-2 or TRBV6-3 and TRBJ1-3, with D perhaps matching TRBD1 (6 bases). The CDR3 sequence is CASRDPGAEDTIYF. CDR3 DNA: TGTGCCAGCAGAGACCCGGGGGCTGAAGACACCATATATTTT.